Each of the 7 T cell receptor beta chains below was sequenced from the same sample in a study of shared clonotypes between healthy human individuals. Naivety among CD8 cells was defined by CD45RO negativity and positive CCR7 selection, thereby excluding terminally differentiated effector memory CD45RA+ cells. The protocol was immunoSEQ multiplex PCR, while the TCRdb copy is restricted to in-frame clones and leaves out a portion. The sample records roughly 2.1 million clones, about 92% being singletons. Sequencing input: naive CD8+ T cells from PBMCs. All receptors derive from a man younger than 35 in good health. Some clones in this sample may be carry-over from other donors' samples.

This chain connects TRBV28 to TRBJ2-5; TRBD1 matches 7 bases. V dropped 5 bases and J dropped 4; count of bases not matched to a gene: 34. The CDR3 is made up of 23 amino acids. Germline CDR1 and CDR2: MDHEN and SYDVKM. CDR3 DNA sequence: TGTGCCAGCAGTGACCTTGACAGGGATAGGGGTGTCAAACAAGGGACACCTTTAGAGACCCAGTACTTC. Translating it yields CASSDLDRDRGVKQGTPLETQYF. Full variable domain (outside the CDR3, taken from reference TRBV28 and TRBJ2-5): DVKVTQSSRYLVKRTGEKVFLECVQDMDHENMFWYRQDPGLGLRLIYFSYDVKMKEKGDIPEGYSVSREKKERFSLILESASTNQTSMYLCASSDLDRDRGVKQGTPLETQYFGPGTRLLVL.

V usage is TRBV28 and J usage is TRBJ2-5; D ambiguous. The V and J ends lost 8 bases and 1 base respectively, with 14 bases between them. The CDR3 runs 14 residues. Germline V gives CDR1 MDHEN, CDR2 SYDVKM. CDR3 sequence reads: CASGIYILQETQYF. In nucleotides, the CDR3 is TGTGCCAGCGGTATTTATATCCTCCAAGAGACCCAGTACTTC.

The chain recombines TRBV5-4 with TRBJ2-1; 7 bases fit TRBD1. V was pared by 0 bases and J by 8 bases, with 5 bases of the junction left unmatched. Looked up from germline, CDR1 is SGHNT and CDR2 is YYREEE (reference sequence). There are 14 residues in the CDR3. CDR3 in amino acids: CASSLDDRGHEQFF. The DNA for the CDR3 is TGTGCCAGCAGCTTGGATGATAGGGGGCATGAGCAGTTCTTC. The full variable domain, completed using reference TRBV5-4 and TRBJ2-1, is ETGVTQSPTHLIKTRGQQVTLRCSSQSGHNTVSWYQQALGQGPQFIFQYYREEENGRGNFPPRFSGLQFPNYSSELNVNALELDDSALYLCASSLDDRGHEQFFGPGTRLTVL.

The chain carries TRBV7-9 and TRBJ1-6; D may be TRBD1 (5 bases). Germline lookup yields CDR1 SEHNR and CDR2 FQNEAQ (reference sequence). The CDR3 is made up of 16 amino acids. The V end lost 5 bases, the J end lost 5 bases, and 16 bases lay between the germline ends. CDR3 in amino acids: CASSTGGVGDNSPLHF. In nucleotides, the CDR3 is TGTGCCAGCAGCACCGGTGGGGTAGGGGATAATTCACCCCTCCACTTT.

The chain combines TRBV28 with TRBJ2-3; 9 bases are shared with TRBD1. The CDR3 covers 16 residues. The germline V gene has CDR1 MDHEN and CDR2 SYDVKM. V shed 2 bases and J 3 bases; nucleotides not matched to a gene: 6. The CDR3 spells CASSLLDRGLTDTQYF. Written as DNA, the CDR3 is TGTGCCAGCAGTTTACTCGACAGGGGGTTGACAGATACGCAGTATTTT.

This chain uses TRBV11-2 with TRBJ2-3, with D unclear. The germline V gene has CDR1 SGHAT and CDR2 FQNNGV. The CDR3 has 15 residues. V lost 0 bases and J lost 2, with 9 bases in between. CDR3 protein: CASSLDRPATDTQYF. CDR3 nucleotides: TGTGCCAGCAGCTTAGATCGTCCAGCCACAGATACGCAGTATTTT.

The chain joins TRBV7-9 to TRBJ2-7; 12 bases are a match to TRBD2. Trimming took 4 bases from V and 9 from J; bases not matched to a gene: 16. In germline, CDR1 is SEHNR, CDR2 FQNEAQ (reference sequence). The length of the CDR3 is 17 residues. CDR3 protein: CASSSPELAGGRFGQYF. In DNA form, the CDR3 reads TGTGCCAGCAGCTCACCCGAACTAGCGGGAGGCCGCTTTGGGCAGTACTTC.